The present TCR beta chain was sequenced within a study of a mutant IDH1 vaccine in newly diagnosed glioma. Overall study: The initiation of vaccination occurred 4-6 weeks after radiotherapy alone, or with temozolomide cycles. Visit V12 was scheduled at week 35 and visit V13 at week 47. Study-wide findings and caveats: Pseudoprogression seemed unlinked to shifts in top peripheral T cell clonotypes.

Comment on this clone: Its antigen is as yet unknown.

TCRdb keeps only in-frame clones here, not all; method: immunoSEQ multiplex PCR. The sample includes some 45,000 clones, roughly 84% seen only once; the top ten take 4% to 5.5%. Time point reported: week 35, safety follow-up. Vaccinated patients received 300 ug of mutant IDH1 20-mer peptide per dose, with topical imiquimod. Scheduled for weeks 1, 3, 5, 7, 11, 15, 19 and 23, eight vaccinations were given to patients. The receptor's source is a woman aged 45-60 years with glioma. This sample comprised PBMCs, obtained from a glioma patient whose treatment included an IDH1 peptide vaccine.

The CDR3 loop is CASARGGVGLGYTF. CDR3 sequence (DNA): TGTGCCAGCGCCCGGGGGGGCGTAGGTCTTGGCTACACCTTC. The chain is built from TRBV6-5 and TRBJ1-2; D may be TRBD1 (6 bases). V dropped 8 bases and J dropped 7 bases, with 20 bases sitting between them. The CDR3 runs 14 residues. Germline CDR1 MNHEY, CDR2 SVGAGI.